These 27 T cell receptor beta chains came from one sample sequenced in a study of vaccination effects on CD4 cells after COVID-19. CD4+ T cell isolation took place after approximately 11 days of culture. TCRdb keeps only in-frame clones here, not all; method: immunoSEQ multiplex PCR. Here the sample spans almost 40,000 clones, about 80% being singletons. Antigens for these TCRs are unknown. The material sequenced was CD4+ T cells from PBMCs cultured without peptide, taken before COVID-19 vaccination. These TCRs come from a human donor who received a COVID-19 vaccine.

The chain is built from TRBV27 and TRBJ2-7; D not resolved. Germline values: CDR1 MNHEY, CDR2 SMNVEV (reference sequence). CDR3 length: 14 residues. The CDR3: CAPLTDHKECEQYV. CDR3 sequence (DNA): TGTGCGCCCCTGACGGACCATAAGGAATGCGAGCAGTACGTC.

The chain is built from TRBV24-1 and TRBJ2-1; D could derive from TRBD1 or TRBD2 (6 bases each). The V gene lost 1 base and the J gene lost 12 bases, with 12 bases spanning the gap. This CDR3 has 13 residues. Per the germline V gene, CDR1 is KGHDR and CDR2 is SFDVKD. Here the CDR3 reads CATSDFGTGAQFF. The CDR3 DNA reads as TGTGCCACCAGTGATTTTGGCACGGGGGCGCAGTTCTTC.

V usage is TRBV5-8 and J usage is TRBJ1-6, with 7 bases aligning to TRBD1. J lost 7 bases, V lost 6 bases, and 7 bases had no gene match. The CDR3 runs 14 residues. Germline V CDR1 and CDR2: SGHTS, YDEGEE. The CDR3: CASTQTGRNSPLHF. The CDR3 DNA is TGTGCCAGCACCCAGACAGGGAGGAATTCACCCCTCCACTTT.

The rearrangement uses TRBV30 and TRBJ2-3; TRBD1 matches 7 bases. CDR3 length: 14 amino acids. Germline trimming cut 2 bases from V and 2 bases from J; bases unmatched to any gene: 4. The germline gives CDR1 GTSNPN, CDR2 SVGIG (reference sequence). In DNA, the CDR3 is TGTGCCTGGAGTCCGGGACAGTTCACAGATACGCAGTATTTT. This codes for CAWSPGQFTDTQYF.

The V gene is TRBV7-9, the J gene TRBJ2-5, with D possibly matching TRBD2 (5 bases). Trimming took off 5 bases at V and 5 bases at J, with 18 bases between the two ends. From germline, CDR1 is SEHNR and CDR2 FQNEAQ (reference sequence). The CDR3 length is 15 residues. The CDR3 spells CASSPTPGYSETQYF. CDR3 bases: TGTGCCAGCAGCCCCACGCCGGGGTATTCGGAGACCCAGTACTTC. The full variable domain, completed using reference TRBV7-9 and TRBJ2-5, is DTGVSQNPRHKITKRGQNVTFRCDPISEHNRLYWYRQTLGQGPEFLTYFQNEAQLEKSRLLSDRFSAERPKGSFSTLEIQRTEQGDSAMYLCASSPTPGYSETQYFGPGTRLLVL.

V usage is TRBV6-2 or TRBV6-3 and J usage is TRBJ2-5, with unresolved D. V was shortened by 2 bases and J by 2 bases, with 9 bases between the two germline ends. This CDR3 has 14 amino acids. Germline V CDR1 and CDR2: MNHEY, SVGEGT. The CDR3 DNA reads TGTGCCAGCAGTTACCACCGGTGGCAAGAGACCCAGTACTTC. Protein sequence: CASSYHRWQETQYF.

The chain uses TRBV2 and TRBJ2-3, with D tentatively TRBD2 (6 bases). Germline CDR1 is SNHLY and CDR2 is FYNNEI. The ends were cut back, 7 bases at V and 1 base at J, with 12 bases in the middle. This CDR3 region has 14 residues. CDR3 loop: CASNSGGGTDTQYF. The CDR3 nucleotides read TGTGCCAGCAACTCCGGGGGTGGCACAGATACGCAGTATTTT.

The rearrangement joins TRBV19 to TRBJ1-4; D is ambiguous. V gave up 1 base and J gave up 1 base, with 13 bases separating them. The CDR3 is 17 amino acids. Germline CDR1 LNHDA, CDR2 SQIVND (reference sequence). Here the CDR3 reads CASSIVAGFGTNEKLFF. The DNA for the CDR3 is TGTGCCAGTAGTATAGTAGCGGGATTCGGAACTAATGAAAAACTGTTTTTT.

The chain couples TRBV29-1 to TRBJ1-1; D perhaps matches TRBD1 (5 bases). This CDR3 is built from 11 residues. V lost 5 bases and J lost 6, with 10 bases in between. The germline V gene encodes CDR1 SQVTM and CDR2 ANQGSEA. CDR3 in DNA: TGCAGCGTTCCCGGGGCACCTGAAGCTTTCTTT. This translates into CSVPGAPEAFF.

This clone has a single count. The chain links TRBV2 to TRBJ2-7, with D perhaps TRBD2 (5 bases). There are 14 residues in the CDR3. Between the trimmed V and J ends, which lost 6 bases and 0 bases, there was a span of 12 bases. Per the germline V gene, CDR1 is SNHLY and CDR2 is FYNNEI. CDR3 sequence (DNA): TGTGCCAGCAGATGGACTTCTTCCTCCTACGAGCAGTACGTC. The encoded protein is CASRWTSSSYEQYV.

The J gene is TRBJ2-5, the V gene TRBV5-1, with TRBD1 matching 8 bases. Looked up from germline, CDR1 is SGHRS and CDR2 is YFSETQ. V dropped 3 bases and J dropped 4; count of bases not matched to a gene: 5. CDR3 length: 14 amino acids. DNA for the CDR3: TGCGCCAGCAGCTACCTAGGACAGGGAGAGACCCAGTACTTC. Translating gives CASSYLGQGETQYF.

This clone was recorded once. CDR3 DNA sequence: TGTGCCACCAGTGATATTTCGGGGGGGGTCTCCTACGAGCAGTACGTC. Protein: CATSDISGGVSYEQYV. V is TRBV24-1 and J is TRBJ2-7; 8 bases align to TRBD2. The V gene's germline CDR1 is KGHDR and CDR2 SFDVKD. J gave up 0 bases and V 3 bases, and 6 bases lay outside the gene matches. CDR3 length equals 16 residues.

The V and J genes are TRBV4-1 and TRBJ1-6; 7 nucleotides line up with TRBD1. The trim removed 4 bases at V and 7 bases at J, leaving 7 bases unmatched. Germline values: CDR1 MGHRA, CDR2 YSYEKL. The CDR3 extends over 15 amino acids. This chain's CDR3 is CASSRSGTANSPLHF. CDR3 DNA sequence: TGCGCCAGCAGCCGAAGCGGGACAGCGAATTCACCCCTCCACTTT.

The rearrangement joins TRBV15 to TRBJ1-2; D gene uncertain. Trimming took 0 bases from V and 4 from J, leaving 9 bases between them. CDR1 LNHNV and CDR2 YYDKDF come from the germline V gene (reference sequence). CDR3 length equals 14 residues. CDR3: CATSREGISYGYTF. As DNA, the CDR3 is TGTGCCACCAGCAGAGAAGGAATTAGCTATGGCTACACCTTC.

The V call is TRBV7-8, the J call TRBJ1-5; D might be TRBD1 (6 bases). The CDR3 is made up of 16 amino acids. V lost 5 bases and J lost 4, with 18 bases in between. Germline values: CDR1 SGHVS, CDR2 FQNEAQ. CDR3 protein: CASSQKDSLLNQPQHF. The CDR3 DNA reads TGTGCCAGCAGCCAAAAGGACAGCCTTCTTAATCAGCCCCAGCATTTT.

The V and J genes are TRBV14 and TRBJ1-1; maybe TRBD1 (5 bases). CDR1 is SGHDN, CDR2 FVKESK, per germline. Trimming cost V 4 bases and J 5 bases, with 14 bases left between them. The CDR3 spans 14 residues. Here the CDR3 reads CASSPTLGGTEAFF. CDR3 DNA sequence: TGTGCCAGCAGCCCGACCCTCGGGGGGACTGAAGCTTTCTTT.

The J gene is TRBJ1-5, the V gene TRBV27; no reliable D call. This CDR3 spans 14 amino acids. V was pared by 4 bases and J by 5 bases, with 12 bases between. From germline, CDR1 is MNHEY and CDR2 SMNVEV (reference sequence). CDR3 protein: CASSWRNGDQPQHF. The DNA of the CDR3 is TGTGCCAGCAGTTGGAGGAACGGTGATCAGCCCCAGCATTTT.

This chain links TRBV2 with TRBJ1-5, with 8 bases aligning to TRBD1. From germline, CDR1 is SNHLY and CDR2 FYNNEI. V shed 3 bases, J shed 5 bases, and the junction held 3 bases outside the gene matches. This CDR3 has 14 residues. DNA for the CDR3: TGTGCCAGCAGTGACACAGGGGGAGATCAGCCCCAGCATTTT. Translated, it gives CASSDTGGDQPQHF.

This sequence joins TRBV3-1 (or the pseudogene TRBV3-2) and TRBJ1-2, with a possible D match to TRBD1 (5 bases). V lost 3 bases and J lost 0, with 11 bases in between. CDR3 length: 15 residues. Germline CDR1 is LGHDT and CDR2 is YNNKEL (reference sequence). The CDR3 is CASSHRAGPNYGYTF. DNA of the CDR3: TGTGCCAGCAGCCACAGGGCCGGCCCTAACTATGGCTACACCTTC.

The rearrangement uses TRBV6-4 and TRBJ2-3, with no clear D. The CDR3 length is 14 residues. Trimming shortened V by 8 bases and J by 0 bases, and 12 bases separated the two germline ends. Germline values: CDR1 MRHNA, CDR2 SNTAGT. CDR3 DNA sequence: TGTGCCAGCTCGGTATCCTTCAGCACAGATACGCAGTATTTT. Protein: CASSVSFSTDTQYF.

This clone was seen only once. The chain carries TRBV29-1 and TRBJ2-1, with 7 bases matching TRBD1. CDR3 length equals 15 residues. CDR1 and CDR2 from the germline V gene are SQVTM and ANQGSEA. Trimming at V came to 7 bases and at J to 1 base, leaving 10 bases not matched to a gene. The CDR3 spells CSGAGGDRSYNEQFF. DNA for the CDR3: TGCAGCGGGGCAGGGGGTGATAGGTCCTACAATGAGCAGTTCTTC.

V gene TRBV2 combines with J gene TRBJ1-2, with 7 bases that match TRBD1. Trimming took 6 bases from V and 4 from J; bases not matched to a gene: 14. Germline V gene data show CDR1 as SNHLY and CDR2 as FYNNEI. This CDR3 contains 16 residues. CDR3 bases: TGTGCCAGCAGCGCCGGGACAGCCCGCTCGGTCTATGGCTACACCTTC. It specifies CASSAGTARSVYGYTF.

The chain joins TRBV4-1 to TRBJ2-1, with 7 nucleotides matching TRBD1. Germline V gene lookup returns CDR1 MGHRA and CDR2 YSYEKL. V trimming: 8 bases; J trimming: 2 bases; junction bases outside the gene matches: 6. The CDR3 is made up of 14 amino acids. In nucleotides, the CDR3 is TGCGCCAGCCGCCGACAGGGAACCTACAATGAGCAGTTCTTC. This codes for CASRRQGTYNEQFF.

The gene calls are TRBV6-2 or TRBV6-3 and TRBJ2-3; 13 bases map to TRBD2. V lost 5 bases to trimming and J lost 2 bases; unmatched junction nucleotides: 7. This CDR3 is 17 amino acids long. CDR1 MNHEY and CDR2 SVGEGT come from the germline V gene. CDR3 loop: CASSKRLAGGLTDTQYF. DNA of the CDR3: TGTGCCAGCAGTAAGCGACTAGCGGGGGGCCTCACAGATACGCAGTATTTT.

The chain links TRBV19 to TRBJ2-1; D is ambiguous. The V and J ends lost 5 bases and 6 bases respectively, with 14 bases between them. The CDR3 runs to 14 residues. Germline CDR1 and CDR2: LNHDA and SQIVND (reference sequence). The CDR3 loop is CASSVLVGFNEQFF. The DNA for the CDR3 is TGTGCCAGTAGTGTCTTGGTAGGGTTCAATGAGCAGTTCTTC.

V and J are TRBV4-1 and TRBJ1-1; D unclear. Germline V gene data show CDR1 as MGHRA and CDR2 as YSYEKL. CDR3 size: 19 residues. Trimming removed 0 bases at V and 1 base at J, with 21 bases between. CDR3 residues: CASSQDFSYPHPKNTEAFF. The CDR3 DNA follows: TGCGCCAGCAGCCAAGATTTCTCGTATCCCCATCCCAAGAACACTGAAGCTTTCTTT.

This sequence joins TRBV5-1 and TRBJ2-7; possibly TRBD2 for D (7 bases). Per the germline V gene, CDR1 is SGHRS and CDR2 is YFSETQ. With 2 bases removed from V and 2 bases from J, the gap between germline ends came to 11 bases. This CDR3 is 14 amino acids long. Here the CDR3 DNA reads TGCGCCAGCAGCTTTGGGGGGGCCGCCTACGAGCAGTACGTC. This encodes CASSFGGAAYEQYV.